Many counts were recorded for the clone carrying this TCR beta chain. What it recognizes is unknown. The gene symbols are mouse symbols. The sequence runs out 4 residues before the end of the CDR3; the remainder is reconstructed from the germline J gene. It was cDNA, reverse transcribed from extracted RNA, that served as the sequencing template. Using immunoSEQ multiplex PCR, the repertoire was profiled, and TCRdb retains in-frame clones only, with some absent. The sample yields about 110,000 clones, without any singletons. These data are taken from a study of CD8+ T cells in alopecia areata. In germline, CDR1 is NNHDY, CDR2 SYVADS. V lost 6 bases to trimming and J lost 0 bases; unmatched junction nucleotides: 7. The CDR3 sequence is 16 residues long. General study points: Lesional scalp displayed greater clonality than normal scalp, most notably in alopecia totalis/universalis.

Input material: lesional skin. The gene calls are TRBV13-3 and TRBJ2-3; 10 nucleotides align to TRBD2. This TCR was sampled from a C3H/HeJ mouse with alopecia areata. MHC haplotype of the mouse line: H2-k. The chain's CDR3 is CASTPGLGTSAETLYF. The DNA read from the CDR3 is TGTGCCAGCACCCCGGGACTGGGGACTAGTGCAGAA.